This T cell receptor beta chain is drawn from a study of T cells expressing NK-cell markers. Study-level background: According to the study, TCR beta repertoires originated from sorted CD3+CD56+NKG2C+, CD3+CD56+NKG2C- and CD3+CD56-NKG2C+ T cells.

Libraries used 5'RACE template switching adding universal primer site and UMIs. TCRdb re-called the 5' RACE reads; every CDR3 protein appears as one record, without DNA. The sample has almost 450,000 distinct CDR3 sequences. CDR1 SGHVS and CDR2 FQNEAQ come from the germline V gene. The CDR3 has 15 amino acids. Study results and caveats: For a few donors, these clonotypes were likewise the leading ones in the CD3+CD56-NKG2C+ fraction. Whether expanded NKG2C+ T cell clones were HCMV-specific remained unclear.

With regard to this clonotype: Antigen: not known.

What was sequenced was blood T cells: a sorted CD56 or NKG2C T cell subset, CD4+ or CD8+ T cells, or bulk PBMC T cells (not recorded which). This clonotype originated in a woman between 18 and 70 years old in good health. The chain joins TRBV7-8 to TRBJ2-3. The CDR3 loop is CASSLVALSTDTQYF.